These 16 T cell receptor beta chains were sequenced from one sample in a study of blood T cell repertoires in COVID-19. Only in-frame clones appear in the TCRdb table, and some are missing; sequencing was by immunoSEQ multiplex PCR. The sample comprises some 130,000 clones, about four fifths of which are singletons, and 16% rests with the top ten. Sequencing was done on a sample of peripheral blood. These receptor sequences come from a woman between 45 and 65 years old with acute or convalescent COVID-19.

The V gene is TRBV30, the J gene TRBJ1-1, with 9 bases fitting TRBD1. Germline-derived CDR1 and CDR2 are GTSNPN and SVGIG (reference sequence). The CDR3 runs to 15 residues. J gave up 7 bases and V 6 bases, and 15 bases lay outside the gene matches. The CDR3 spells CACIAGTGLVGEAFF. DNA for the CDR3: TGTGCCTGTATAGCCGGGACAGGGCTTGTTGGTGAAGCTTTCTTT.

The chain has TRBV3-1 (or the pseudogene TRBV3-2) and TRBJ2-7; the match to TRBD2 covers 7 bases. Germline trimming cut 0 bases from V and 9 bases from J; bases unmatched to any gene: 2. Looked up from germline, CDR1 is LGHDT and CDR2 is YNNKEL (reference sequence). The CDR3 contains 12 residues. The CDR3 here is CASSQDVAGQYF. The CDR3 nucleotides are TGTGCCAGCAGCCAAGACGTAGCGGGGCAGTACTTC.

DNA of the CDR3: TGTGCCAGCAGCTTAAGGAGTATGGGCTATGGCTACACCTTC. Residues: CASSLRSMGYGYTF. The chain employs TRBV7-8 and TRBJ1-2; D gene ambiguous. Looked up from germline, CDR1 is SGHVS and CDR2 is FQNEAQ. Trimming left V 2 bases short and J 4 bases short, with 11 bases between. The length of the CDR3 is 14 residues. The full variable domain, completed using reference TRBV7-8 and TRBJ1-2, is GAGVSQSPRYKVAKRGQDVALRCDPISGHVSLFWYQQALGQGPEFLTYFQNEAQLDKSGLPSDRFFAERPEGSVSTLKIQRTQQEDSAVYLCASSLRSMGYGYTFGSGTRLTVV.

The chain joins TRBV30 to TRBJ1-2; D not resolved. Per the germline V gene, CDR1 is GTSNPN and CDR2 is SVGIG (reference sequence). CDR3 length: 12 amino acids. V was clipped by 3 bases and J by 1 base, with 6 bases between them. The CDR3 DNA follows: TGTGCCTGGAGCAGGAATAACTATGGCTACACCTTC. This encodes CAWSRNNYGYTF.

The V and J genes are TRBV5-1 and TRBJ2-1; the match to TRBD2 covers 10 bases. CDR1 is SGHRS and CDR2 is YFSETQ in the germline V gene. This CDR3 has 15 residues. Trimming removed 5 bases from V and 2 bases from J; junction bases left unmatched: 4. This chain's CDR3 is CASRASGGAYNEQFF. CDR3 DNA sequence: TGCGCCAGCAGGGCTAGCGGGGGTGCCTACAATGAGCAGTTCTTC.

This sequence joins TRBV6-6 and TRBJ1-5, with 10 bases lining up with TRBD1. CDR1 is MNHNY and CDR2 is SVGAGI in the germline V gene (reference sequence). CDR3 length equals 16 residues. Trimming removed 6 bases from V and 0 bases from J; junction bases left unmatched: 5. The CDR3 sequence is CASSERQGASNQPQHF. For the CDR3, the DNA is TGTGCCAGCAGCGAACGACAGGGGGCTAGCAATCAGCCCCAGCATTTT.

There are a few counts of this clone. This chain uses TRBV19 with TRBJ2-1, with 9 bases fitting TRBD1. V lost 4 bases and J lost 6; bases outside the gene matches: 7. CDR1 and CDR2 (germline): LNHDA, SQIVND (reference sequence). The CDR3 length is 15 residues. Written as DNA, the CDR3 is TGTGCCAGTAGTAGCCCCGGACAGGGGTTCAATGAGCAGTTCTTC. This encodes CASSSPGQGFNEQFF.

The V and J genes are TRBV11-2 and TRBJ1-6; TRBD1 agrees at 7 bases. This CDR3 has 16 amino acids. Germline V gene sequence: CDR1 SGHAT, CDR2 FQNNGV. V gave up 5 bases and J gave up 7 bases; unmatched junction bases: 11. CDR3 residues: CASSPSEGTVNSPLHF. The CDR3 nucleotides are TGTGCCAGCAGCCCCTCTGAGGGGACAGTGAATTCACCCCTCCACTTT.

The chain couples TRBV14 to TRBJ1-3; 7 bases fit TRBD1. Germline V gene sequence: CDR1 SGHDN, CDR2 FVKESK. The CDR3 spans 14 residues. V was pared by 4 bases and J by 8 bases, with 8 bases of the junction left unmatched. CDR3 nucleotide sequence: TGTGCCAGCAGCCCGACAGGGCCCGTATACACCATATATTTT. Residues: CASSPTGPVYTIYF.

The chain couples TRBV29-1 to TRBJ1-1; D unresolved. The germline V gene encodes CDR1 SQVTM and CDR2 ANQGSEA. The germline V and J ends were trimmed by 1 base and 0 bases, with 6 bases remaining between them. This CDR3 has 13 amino acids. The CDR3 protein is CSVEASLNTEAFF. The CDR3 DNA reads as TGCAGCGTTGAAGCGTCGTTGAACACTGAAGCTTTCTTT. Full variable domain (missing parts from reference TRBV29-1 and TRBJ1-1): SAVISQKPSRDICQRGTSLTIQCQVDSQVTMMFWYRQQPGQSLTLIATANQGSEATYESGFVIDKFPISRPNLTFSTLTVSNMSPEDSSIYLCSVEASLNTEAFFGQGTRLTVV.

DNA of the CDR3: TGTGCCAGTAGTAAGCCGGGACAGGGGCTCGATCAGCCCCAGCATTTT. Residues: CASSKPGQGLDQPQHF. The chain is built from TRBV19 and TRBJ1-5; 10 bases are shared with TRBD1. This CDR3 comprises 16 residues. Germline CDR1 LNHDA, CDR2 SQIVND (reference sequence). With V trimmed by 4 bases and J by 5 bases, 8 bases remained unmatched.

This chain connects TRBV5-4 to TRBJ2-2, with 8 positions matching TRBD1. V was pared by 4 bases and J by 6 bases, with 8 bases of the junction left unmatched. Germline V gene lookup returns CDR1 SGHNT and CDR2 YYREEE (reference sequence). The CDR3 runs to 15 residues. The CDR3, as DNA: TGTGCCAGCAGCCCAATCGGACAGGGCGCCGGGGAGCTGTTTTTT. Translating gives CASSPIGQGAGELFF.

V usage is TRBV23-1 and J usage is TRBJ1-1, with TRBD1 matching 7 bases. TRBV23-1 is labeled an ORF, and its function is uncertain. This CDR3 has 19 amino acids. V lost 0 bases, J lost 1 base, and 14 bases stayed unmatched. The CDR3: CASSQSNPTGVSTNTEAFF. DNA of the CDR3: TGCGCCAGCAGTCAATCGAATCCCACAGGGGTCTCAACGAACACTGAAGCTTTCTTT.

This clone has only a few counts. The V gene is TRBV24-1, the J gene TRBJ2-1; 9 bases fit TRBD2. Germline values: CDR1 KGHDR, CDR2 SFDVKD. This CDR3 has 16 residues. V lost 1 base, J lost 3 bases, and 3 bases stayed unmatched. The CDR3 nucleotides read TGTGCCACCAGTGATTTTAGCGGGGGACACTACAATGAGCAGTTCTTC. Amino acids: CATSDFSGGHYNEQFF.

This clone showed up just a few times. The chain combines TRBV9 with TRBJ1-2, with no clear D. The CDR3 is 16 amino acids. Germline lookup yields CDR1 SGDLS and CDR2 YYNGEE. V was shortened by 3 bases and J by 0 bases, with 15 bases between the two germline ends. CDR3 region: CASSDAVATPNYGYTF. In nucleotides, the CDR3 is TGTGCCAGCAGCGACGCGGTAGCTACACCTAACTATGGCTACACCTTC.

The chain uses TRBV18 and TRBJ1-5; 7 bases map to TRBD1. The germline V gene has CDR1 KGHSH and CDR2 LQKENI. This CDR3 has 15 amino acids. The J segment lost 3 bases and the V segment lost 3 bases, leaving 5 bases of the junction unmatched. The CDR3 DNA reads as TGTGCCAGCTCACCCCGGGACAGCTACAATCAGCCCCAGCATTTT. Amino acid sequence: CASSPRDSYNQPQHF.